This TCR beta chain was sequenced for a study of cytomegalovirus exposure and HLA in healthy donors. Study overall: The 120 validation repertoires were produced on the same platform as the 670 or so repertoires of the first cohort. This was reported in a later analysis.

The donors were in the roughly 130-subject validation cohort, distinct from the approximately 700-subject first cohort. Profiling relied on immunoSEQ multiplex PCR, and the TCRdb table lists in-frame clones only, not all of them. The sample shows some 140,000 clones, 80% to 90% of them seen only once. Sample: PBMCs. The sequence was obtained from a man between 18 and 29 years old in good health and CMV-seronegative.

The CDR3 nucleotides read TGTGCCAGCACCTCCACAGGGGGGCCCCTTTCCTACAATGAGCAGTTCTTC. Protein: CASTSTGGPLSYNEQFF. This chain links TRBV9 with TRBJ2-1; the match to TRBD1 covers 8 bases. V shed 6 bases and J 1 base; nucleotides not matched to a gene: 12. CDR3 size: 17 residues. Germline V gives CDR1 SGDLS, CDR2 YYNGEE.